This T cell receptor beta chain was recovered during a study of cytomegalovirus exposure and HLA in healthy donors. Whole-study findings and limits: In a later analysis, CMV-associated beta chains were mostly HLA-associated, it appeared. High specificity and sensitivity for cytomegalovirus status were reported for the classifier.

The PCR ran on 60 Vbeta and 13 Jbeta primers. TCRdb's copy holds only in-frame clones and misses some; the assay was immunoSEQ multiplex PCR. The sample consists of roughly 180,000 clones, about three quarters of them appearing once. As regards this clone: Its antigen is as yet unknown.

The CDR3 runs 14 residues. CDR1 MNHNS and CDR2 SASEGT come from the germline V gene. The V end lost 6 bases, the J end lost 1 base, and 12 bases lay between the germline ends. Sequenced material: PBMCs. The receptor comes from a man aged 50 or older in good health and CMV-seropositive. This rearrangement joins TRBV6-1 to TRBJ1-1; D uncertain. The CDR3 DNA sequence: TGTGCCAGCAGGAACAGTAACAAGAACACTGAAGCTTTCTTT. Residues: CASRNSNKNTEAFF.